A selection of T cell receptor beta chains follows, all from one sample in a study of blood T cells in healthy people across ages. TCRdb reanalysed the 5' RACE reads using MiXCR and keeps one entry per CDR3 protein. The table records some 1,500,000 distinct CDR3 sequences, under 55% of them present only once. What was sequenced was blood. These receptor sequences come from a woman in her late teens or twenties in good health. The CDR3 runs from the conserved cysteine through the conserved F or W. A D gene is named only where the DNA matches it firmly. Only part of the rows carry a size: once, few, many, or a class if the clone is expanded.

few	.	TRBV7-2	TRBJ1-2	CASSLEVIYGYTF	TGTGCCAGCAGCTTAGAGGTCATCTATGGCTACACCTTC
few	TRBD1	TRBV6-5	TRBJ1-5	CASSPDRGANQPQHF	TGTGCCAGCAGCCCTGACAGGGGCGCAAATCAGCCCCAGCATTTT
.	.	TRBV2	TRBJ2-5	CASLQLETQYF	TGTGCCAGCCTCCAGTTGGAGACCCAGTACTTC
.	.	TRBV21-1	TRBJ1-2	CASSNRPPNYGYTF	TGTGCCAGCAGCAACAGGCCTCCTAACTATGGCTACACCTTC
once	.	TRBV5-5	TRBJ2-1	CASSNPPGPRGYNEQFF	TGTGCCAGCAGCAACCCGCCCGGGCCCCGGGGTTACAATGAGCAGTTCTTC
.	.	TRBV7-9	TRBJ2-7	CASSRGQQCEQYF	TGTGCCAGCAGCAGAGGACAGCAGTGCGAGCAGTACTTC
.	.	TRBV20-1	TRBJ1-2	CSAKSENYGYTF	TGCAGTGCCAAGTCCGAAAACTATGGCTACACCTTC
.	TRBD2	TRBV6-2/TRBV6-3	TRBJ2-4	CASSFRGLLKNIQYF	TGTGCCAGCAGCTTTCGGGGACTACTCAAAAACATTCAGTACTTC
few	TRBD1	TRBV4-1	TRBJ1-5	CASSQDRGTGYHQPQHF	TGCGCCAGCAGCCAAGATAGAGGGACAGGGTACCATCAGCCCCAGCATTTT
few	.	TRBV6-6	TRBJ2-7	CASSDGALEGHEQYF	TGTGCCAGCAGTGACGGGGCTTTGGAAGGCCACGAGCAGTACTTC
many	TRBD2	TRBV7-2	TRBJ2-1	CASSLVWTSGYNEQFF	TGTGCCAGCAGCTTAGTTTGGACTAGCGGCTACAATGAGCAGTTCTTC